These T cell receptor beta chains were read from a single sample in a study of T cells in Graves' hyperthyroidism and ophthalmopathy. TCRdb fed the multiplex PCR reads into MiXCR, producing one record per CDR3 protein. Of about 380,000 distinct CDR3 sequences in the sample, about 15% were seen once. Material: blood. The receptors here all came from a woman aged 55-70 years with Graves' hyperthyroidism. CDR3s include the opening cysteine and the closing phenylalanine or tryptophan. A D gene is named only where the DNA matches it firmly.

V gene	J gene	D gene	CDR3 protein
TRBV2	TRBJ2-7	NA	CASRGEAFSYEQYF
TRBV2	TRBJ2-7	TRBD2	CASSAGKGSGTTYYEQYF
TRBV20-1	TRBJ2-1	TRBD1	CSASGPTGVDEQFF
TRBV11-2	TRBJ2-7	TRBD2	CASSFMTSGSYEQYF
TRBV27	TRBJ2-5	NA	CASSLRSRGETQYF
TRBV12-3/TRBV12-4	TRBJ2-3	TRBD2	CASRPAGADTQYF
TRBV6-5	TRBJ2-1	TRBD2	CASSYSDRLALFF
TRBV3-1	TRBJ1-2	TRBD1	CASSQGTGGWGYTF
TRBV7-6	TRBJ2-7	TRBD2	CASSLSLAGGPSEQYF
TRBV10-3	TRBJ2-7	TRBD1	CAISGQDRDYEQYF
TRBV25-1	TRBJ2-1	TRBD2	CASSRGLETYNEQFF
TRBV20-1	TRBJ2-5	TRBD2	CSARISGRGWETQYF
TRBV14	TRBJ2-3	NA	CASSQRWDTQYF
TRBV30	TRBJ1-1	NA	CACYRTGLTEAFF
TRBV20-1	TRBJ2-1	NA	CSASKGTEEQFF
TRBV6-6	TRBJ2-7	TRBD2	CASSYSGASGRPYEQYF
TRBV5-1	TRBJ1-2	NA	CASSLGVHGYTF
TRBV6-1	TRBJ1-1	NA	CASSFGPTGTEAFF
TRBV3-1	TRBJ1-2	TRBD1	CASSQYQGGYGYTF
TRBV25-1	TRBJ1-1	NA	CASSDAVEAFF
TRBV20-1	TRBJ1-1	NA	CSVPKMAPPKAEAFF
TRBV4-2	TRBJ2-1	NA	CASSQDRWQGGHNEQFF
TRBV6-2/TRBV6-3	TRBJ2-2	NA	CATHVGSGKYGELFF
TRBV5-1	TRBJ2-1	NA	CASSLQRVRGHNEQFF
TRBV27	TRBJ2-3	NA	CASSTYRTDTQYF
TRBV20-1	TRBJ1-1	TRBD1	CSASKGASEAFF
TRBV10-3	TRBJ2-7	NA	CAISESSLRTSSYEQYF
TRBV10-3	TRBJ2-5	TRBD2	CAIQRIAGGQETQYF
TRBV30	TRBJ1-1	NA	CAWKSKGLQGYTEAFF